A single sample is the source of the 27 T cell receptor beta chains below, sequenced in a study of Ad26.COV2.S vaccination and SARS-CoV-2 variants. Sequencing used immunoSEQ multiplex PCR; TCRdb keeps in-frame clones, though not all of them. The sample contains 320,000 or so clones, about 90% of which appear only once. Treatment specified: some 19 received Ad26.COV2.S at low or high dose, single or two shots; several received placebo; per-sample allocation not given. Day 63 after the first vaccine or placebo injection was the time point for sampling. This material consisted of peripheral blood, taken in a trial of Ad26.COV2.S vaccine versus placebo. The receptors were gathered from a person aged 18-65 years who received the Ad26.COV2.S COVID-19 vaccine or a placebo.

The chain is built from TRBV29-1 and TRBJ1-4, with 7 bases matching TRBD1. Germline trimming cut 7 bases from V and 7 bases from J; bases unmatched to any gene: 9. Germline CDR1 reads SQVTM; CDR2 reads ANQGSEA. There are 13 residues in the CDR3. The CDR3 region is CSALWNRGEKLFF. The CDR3 DNA sequence: TGCAGCGCCCTTTGGAACAGGGGTGAAAAACTGTTTTTT.

V and J are TRBV6-5 and TRBJ2-2; D uncertain. The CDR3 is 14 amino acids. CDR1 and CDR2 (germline): MNHEY, SVGAGI. Deletions cut 6 bases from V and 5 bases from J, with 13 bases between. CDR3: CASRPPLVTGELFF. CDR3 in DNA: TGTGCCAGCAGACCTCCCTTAGTTACCGGGGAGCTGTTTTTT.

V usage is TRBV7-2 and J usage is TRBJ2-3; D may correspond to TRBD1 or TRBD2 (5 bases each). The germline V and J ends were trimmed by 3 bases and 6 bases, with 13 bases remaining between them. Per the germline V gene, CDR1 is SGHTA and CDR2 is FQGNSA. The CDR3 covers 14 residues. CDR3 protein: CASSFEGLTDTQYF. The CDR3, as DNA: TGTGCCAGCAGCTTCGAGGGGCTGACGGATACGCAGTATTTT.

Notes on this clone: This sample also contains other DNA sequences that code for the same CDR3. V gene TRBV9 combines with J gene TRBJ1-1; a possible D gene is TRBD1 (5 bases). In germline, CDR1 is SGDLS, CDR2 YYNGEE. The CDR3 spans 14 residues. Trimming cost V 4 bases and J 0 bases, with 10 bases left between them. The CDR3 reads CASSPRGLNTEAFF. The CDR3 nucleotides are TGTGCCAGCAGCCCGAGGGGCTTGAACACTGAAGCTTTCTTT. Full variable domain (missing parts from reference TRBV9 and TRBJ1-1): DSGVTQTPKHLITATGQRVTLRCSPRSGDLSVYWYQQSLDQGLQFLIQYYNGEERAKGNILERFSAQQFPDLHSELNLSSLELGDSALYFCASSPRGLNTEAFFGQGTRLTVV.

CDR3 sequence: CASSLWQGGETQYF. In nucleotides, the CDR3 is TGTGCCAGCAGCTTGTGGCAGGGAGGGGAGACCCAGTACTTC. The V call is TRBV5-8, the J call TRBJ2-5; 7 nucleotides agree with TRBD2. V trimming: 1 base; J trimming: 5 bases; junction bases outside the gene matches: 5. CDR1 is SGHTS, CDR2 YDEGEE, per germline. The CDR3 spans 14 residues. Complete variable domain (other parts from reference TRBV5-8 and TRBJ2-5): EAGVTQSPTHLIKTRGQQATLRCSPISGHTSVYWYQQALGLGLQFLLWYDEGEERNRGNFPPRFSGRQFPNYSSELNVNALELEDSALYLCASSLWQGGETQYFGPGTRLLVL.

The chain has TRBV3-1 (or the pseudogene TRBV3-2) and TRBJ1-2, with D perhaps matching TRBD1 (5 bases). V was trimmed by 4 bases and J by 7 bases, leaving 19 bases between them. CDR1 is LGHDT, CDR2 YNNKEL, per germline (reference sequence). The CDR3 has 15 residues. CDR3 coding DNA: TGTGCCAGCAGCCCGAGCCCCGGGGGGGTGGGTGGCTACACCTTC. Translation: CASSPSPGGVGGYTF.

The V and J genes are TRBV6-5 and TRBJ1-2; no reliable D call. The CDR3 contains 14 residues. The germline gives CDR1 MNHEY, CDR2 SVGAGI. V dropped 6 bases and J dropped 0 bases, with 11 bases sitting between them. Written as DNA, the CDR3 is TGTGCCAGCAGCGACGGACCTACTAACTATGGCTACACCTTC. Its protein is CASSDGPTNYGYTF.

The rearrangement links TRBV5-5 to TRBJ1-2, with a tentative D call TRBD1 (6 bases). The CDR3 runs 16 residues. Germline CDR1 reads SGHKS; CDR2 reads YYEKEE (reference sequence). The V end was cut by 7 bases, the J end by 3 bases, with 22 bases between. CDR3 protein: CASFSGRGAGDYGYTF. The DNA for the CDR3 is TGTGCCAGCTTCTCCGGGAGGGGGGCTGGGGACTATGGCTACACCTTC.

This chain links TRBV6-6 with TRBJ1-5; a weak D match, TRBD1 (5 bases). CDR3 length equals 15 residues. The germline V gene has CDR1 MNHNY and CDR2 SVGAGI (reference sequence). V was pared by 2 bases and J by 2 bases, with 10 bases between. CDR3: CASSYGGGGNQPQHF. The CDR3 region has the DNA TGTGCCAGCAGTTACGGGGGTGGCGGCAATCAGCCCCAGCATTTT.

The chain joins TRBV6-5 to TRBJ2-5; D might be TRBD2 (6 bases). V was trimmed by 5 bases and J by 5 bases, leaving 12 bases between them. Germline-derived CDR1 and CDR2 are MNHEY and SVGAGI. The CDR3 has 13 amino acids. CDR3 nucleotides: TGTGCCAGCAGTCCGACTAGACGTGAGACCCAGTACTTC. Translation gives CASSPTRRETQYF.

The chain joins TRBV2 to TRBJ1-1; D is unresolved. The germline V and J ends were trimmed by 4 bases and 1 base, with 10 bases remaining between them. Germline V lookup: CDR1 SNHLY, CDR2 FYNNEI. This CDR3 is 14 amino acids long. CDR3 sequence reads: CASSAGSANTEAFF. The CDR3 nucleotides read TGTGCCAGCAGTGCTGGGTCGGCGAACACTGAAGCTTTCTTT.

The chain links TRBV10-3 to TRBJ2-7; 8 positions match TRBD2. Trimming cost V 6 bases and J 4 bases; bases outside gene matches: 8. The germline CDR1 and CDR2 sequences are ENHRY and SYGVKD. The CDR3 length is 14 residues. The CDR3 loop reads CAISSRGGRYEQYF. The DNA of the CDR3 is TGTGCCATCAGCAGCCGGGGGGGCCGGTACGAGCAGTACTTC.

In this sample, this clone turned up a few times. CDR3 region: CASSYGTGLNTEAFF. CDR3 DNA sequence: TGCGCCAGCAGCTATGGAACAGGGCTGAACACTGAAGCTTTCTTT. The chain uses TRBV5-1 and TRBJ1-1, with D possibly matching TRBD1 (6 bases). Germline CDR1 is SGHRS and CDR2 is YFSETQ. V was shortened by 3 bases and J by 0 bases, with 12 bases between the two germline ends. There are 15 residues in the CDR3.

Of note for this clone: Distinct nucleotide sequences in the sample also encode this CDR3. The V gene is TRBV5-1, the J gene TRBJ1-2; TRBD1 is a possible D gene (6 bases). Germline-derived CDR1 and CDR2 are SGHRS and YFSETQ. With 3 bases removed from V and 2 bases from J, the gap between germline ends came to 8 bases. This CDR3 spans 13 amino acids. CDR3 sequence reads: CASSWGANYGYTF. The CDR3 DNA is TGCGCCAGCAGCTGGGGGGCAAACTATGGCTACACCTTC.

This clone was seen just once. The V and J genes are TRBV5-5 and TRBJ1-5; the D is unclear. Trimming pared 0 bases from V and 5 bases from J, leaving 3 bases between. The CDR3 contains 12 residues. Germline CDR1 is SGHKS and CDR2 is YYEKEE (reference sequence). CDR3 nucleotides: TGTGCCAGCAGCTTGGACGATCAGCCCCAGCATTTT. It translates to CASSLDDQPQHF.

CDR3 bases: TGTGCCAGCTCGCCCCAGGGGAGGTCGGAGACTGAAGCTTTCTTT. This sequence encodes CASSPQGRSETEAFF. The chain employs TRBV18 and TRBJ1-1; D possibly corresponds to TRBD1 (6 bases). Per germline, CDR1 KGHSH and CDR2 LQKENI. CDR3 length: 15 residues. The V end was cut by 6 bases, the J end by 5 bases, with 19 bases between.

In this sample, this clone turned up a few times. V gene TRBV4-2 combines with J gene TRBJ2-5, with D uncertain. The V gene's germline CDR1 is LGHNA and CDR2 YNFKEQ. This CDR3 comprises 14 residues. With 1 base removed from V and 0 bases from J, the gap between germline ends came to 6 bases. The CDR3 protein is CASSQAANQETQYF. Written as DNA, the CDR3 is TGTGCCAGCAGCCAAGCCGCTAACCAAGAGACCCAGTACTTC.

This chain links TRBV11-3 with TRBJ2-3; D not certain. The germline V gene has CDR1 SGHNT and CDR2 YENEEA. Trimming stripped 5 bases from V and 6 bases from J, with 15 bases between. CDR3 length: 14 amino acids. CDR3 nucleotides: TGTGCCAGCAGCCCCCCCGACCCACGGGATACGCAGTATTTT. Its translation is CASSPPDPRDTQYF.

The V and J genes are TRBV5-1 and TRBJ1-2, with D possibly being TRBD1 (6 bases). V was shortened by 4 bases and J by 8 bases, with 15 bases between the two germline ends. CDR3 length: 13 amino acids. Germline V gene lookup returns CDR1 SGHRS and CDR2 YFSETQ. The CDR3 DNA sequence: TGCGCCAGCAGCCACAGGGTGGCGGACGGCTACACCTTC. This sequence encodes CASSHRVADGYTF.

This clone has a handful of counts. The rearrangement uses TRBV27 and TRBJ1-2; tentative D call: TRBD1 (6 bases). CDR3 length equals 14 residues. The V gene lost 6 bases and the J gene lost 2 bases, with 13 bases spanning the gap. In germline, CDR1 is MNHEY, CDR2 SMNVEV (reference sequence). CDR3 amino acids: CASRRQASNYGYTF. CDR3 nucleotides: TGTGCCAGCAGGAGACAGGCTTCAAACTATGGCTACACCTTC.

The chain couples TRBV27 to TRBJ2-1; a weak D match, TRBD2 (6 bases). V was clipped by 8 bases and J by 8 bases, with 19 bases between them. CDR1 is MNHEY, CDR2 SMNVEV, per germline (reference sequence). This CDR3 comprises 14 residues. CDR3 loop: CASSTPGSSDEQFF. The CDR3 nucleotides read TGTGCCAGCTCTACTCCCGGGAGTAGCGATGAGCAGTTCTTC.

The chain couples TRBV4-1 to TRBJ1-1, with 7 bases identical to TRBD1. V lost 0 bases to trimming and J lost 9 bases; unmatched junction nucleotides: 10. The CDR3 contains 15 residues. The V gene's germline CDR1 is MGHRA and CDR2 YSYEKL. CDR3 sequence (DNA): TGCGCCAGCAGCCAAGATCCGCTAGGGACAGCAAAAGCTTTCTTT. Translating it yields CASSQDPLGTAKAFF.

The gene calls are TRBV7-8 and TRBJ2-5, with no clear D. The germline gives CDR1 SGHVS, CDR2 FQNEAQ. This CDR3 comprises 17 residues. V lost 3 bases, J lost 2 bases, and 19 bases lay in between. CDR3 loop: CASSLGLISRSQETQYF. DNA for the CDR3: TGTGCCAGCAGCTTGGGGTTGATCTCCCGCTCGCAAGAGACCCAGTACTTC.

The chain is built from TRBV30 and TRBJ2-3; weak D call: TRBD2 (6 bases). The CDR3 has 13 amino acids. V was pared by 4 bases and J by 0 bases, with 8 bases between. CDR1 and CDR2 from the germline V gene are GTSNPN and SVGIG (reference sequence). CDR3 DNA: TGTGCCTGGACTGGAGGGAGCACAGATACGCAGTATTTT. This encodes CAWTGGSTDTQYF.

V is TRBV4-3 and J is TRBJ1-4, with 8 bases matching TRBD1. Looked up from germline, CDR1 is LGHNA and CDR2 is YSLEER. Trimming at V came to 1 base and at J to 8 bases, leaving 12 bases not matched to a gene. The CDR3 extends over 17 amino acids. DNA for the CDR3: TGCGCCAGCAGCCAAGTCTTCGGACAGGGAGGGCGGGAAAAACTGTTTTTT. Its translation: CASSQVFGQGGREKLFF.

The rearrangement uses TRBV4-3 and TRBJ1-2; 7 nucleotides agree with TRBD1. Trimming cost V 1 base and J 3 bases; bases outside gene matches: 5. Germline V lookup: CDR1 LGHNA, CDR2 YSLEER. CDR3 size: 15 residues. The DNA of the CDR3 is TGCGCCAGCAGCCAAGGACAGGGTTGGGACTATGGCTACACCTTC. Its protein product is CASSQGQGWDYGYTF.

This clone has just one count. The chain is built from TRBV5-4 and TRBJ2-1; the D call may be TRBD1 or TRBD2 (5 bases each). V lost 0 bases and J 6 bases, leaving 10 bases between the germline ends. Germline CDR1 SGHNT, CDR2 YYREEE (reference sequence). The CDR3 spans 14 residues. Here the CDR3 DNA reads TGTGCCAGCAGCTTGGGGGGGACCGTCAATGAGCAGTTCTTC. Residues: CASSLGGTVNEQFF.